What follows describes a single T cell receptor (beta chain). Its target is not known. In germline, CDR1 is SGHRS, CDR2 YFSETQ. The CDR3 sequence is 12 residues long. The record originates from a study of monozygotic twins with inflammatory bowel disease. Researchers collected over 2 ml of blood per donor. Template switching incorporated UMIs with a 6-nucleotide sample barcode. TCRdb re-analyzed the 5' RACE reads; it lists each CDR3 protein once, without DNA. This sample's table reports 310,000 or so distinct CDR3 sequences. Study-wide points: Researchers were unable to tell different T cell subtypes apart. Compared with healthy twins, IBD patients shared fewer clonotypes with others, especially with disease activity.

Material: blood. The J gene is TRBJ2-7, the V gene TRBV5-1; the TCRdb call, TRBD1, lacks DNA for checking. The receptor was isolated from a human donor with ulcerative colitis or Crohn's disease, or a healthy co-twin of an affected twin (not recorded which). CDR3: CASSRDRDEQYF.